This T cell receptor beta chain came from a study of beta chain features in type 1 diabetes. Averaging about 116 mL, one heparinised blood draw came from each individual donor. The isolated RNA, all of it, was reverse transcribed, so expressed TCRB transcripts were what got sequenced. Approximately 3.7 million reads per sample on average were obtained from naive, central memory and regulatory T cell samples. Clones were read by immunoSEQ multiplex PCR, and TCRdb kept only the in-frame ones, dropping some. The repertoire has under 900,000 clones, roughly 17% of them found once; the top ten carry around 0.02%. Trimming shortened V by 0 bases and J by 11 bases, and 10 bases separated the two germline ends. This CDR3 contains 12 residues. CDR1 SGHAT and CDR2 FQNNGV come from the germline V gene.

The rearrangement joins TRBV11-2 to TRBJ1-1; D remains ambiguous. Material: naive CD4+ T cells from blood. The TCR sequence derives from a woman aged 18-30 years in good health. CDR3 DNA sequence: TGTGCCAGCAGCTTAGAGGCCGGAGGGGCTTTCTTT. Translated, it gives CASSLEAGGAFF.